The entry that follows covers one T cell receptor (beta chain) sequence. A junction end diverges from the germline sequence, so it may reflect a read error. Per the original methods: Quantification of nucleated cells was approximated via reference gene primer amplification. Clones were read by immunoSEQ multiplex PCR, and TCRdb kept only the in-frame ones, dropping some. V and J calls and clone size are given by that table; D and trimming were obtained from the DNA. The sample carries some 180,000 clones, roughly nine tenths recorded once. This specimen belongs to a study of blood T cell repertoires in COVID-19. Study context: Sites across the United States, Italy and Spain contributed samples from acute and convalescent COVID-19.

The length of the CDR3 is 11 residues. Material: peripheral blood. The chain employs TRBV12-3 or TRBV12-4 and TRBJ1-2; D possibly corresponds to TRBD1 (6 bases). This clonotype was sampled from a man between 65 and 85 years old with active or convalescent COVID-19. The CDR3 spells CASSLRAGAAF. The CDR3 bases are TGTGCCAGCAGTTTAAGGGCGGGGGCAGCCTTC.